Listed below are T cell receptor beta chains from one sample, sequenced in a study of cytomegalovirus exposure and HLA in healthy donors. Clones were sequenced by immunoSEQ multiplex PCR, and TCRdb holds only the in-frame ones, with some missing. The sample lists 100,000 to 150,000 clones, under 80% occurring once. The sequencing input was PBMCs. The receptors originated from a woman aged 60 to 75 in good health and CMV-seropositive. Both conserved end residues are part of each CDR3. The order of the fields is V gene, D gene, J gene, clone size, CDR3 protein, CDR3 DNA. The D gene is left open where the match is weak. Clone size, where shown, is once, few, many, or a class for clones that have expanded.

V gene: TRBV5-1
D gene: .
J gene: TRBJ2-3
clone size: .
CDR3 protein: CASSSGNTQYF
CDR3 DNA: TGCGCCAGCAGCTCCGGGAATACGCAGTATTTT

V gene: TRBV6-5
D gene: TRBD1
J gene: TRBJ2-7
clone size: .
CDR3 protein: CASSLRDRGHEQYF
CDR3 DNA: TGTGCCAGCAGCCTCCGGGACAGGGGGCACGAGCAGTACTTC

V gene: TRBV11-2
D gene: .
J gene: TRBJ1-1
clone size: few
CDR3 protein: CASSSLLGGGRLGTEAFF
CDR3 DNA: TGTGCCAGCAGCTCTCTTTTGGGAGGGGGGCGCTTGGGAACTGAAGCTTTCTTT

V gene: TRBV6-5
D gene: TRBD1
J gene: TRBJ1-2
clone size: .
CDR3 protein: CASRRQGANYGYTF
CDR3 DNA: TGTGCCAGCAGAAGACAGGGGGCTAACTATGGCTACACCTTC

V gene: TRBV2
D gene: .
J gene: TRBJ1-5
clone size: few
CDR3 protein: CASSEFIQPQHF
CDR3 DNA: TGTGCCAGCAGTGAATTTATTCAGCCCCAGCATTTT

V gene: TRBV4-2
D gene: TRBD1
J gene: TRBJ1-5
clone size: .
CDR3 protein: CASSPGDGTGAFQRNQPQHF
CDR3 DNA: TGTGCCAGCAGCCCGGGGGACGGGACAGGGGCGTTTCAACGCAATCAGCCCCAGCATTTT

V gene: TRBV2
D gene: TRBD1
J gene: TRBJ1-1
clone size: .
CDR3 protein: CASSYRGRNTEAFF
CDR3 DNA: TGTGCCAGCAGTTACAGGGGGCGGAACACTGAAGCTTTCTTT

V gene: TRBV6-5
D gene: TRBD1
J gene: TRBJ1-4
clone size: .
CDR3 protein: CASSRDRKEKLFF
CDR3 DNA: TGTGCCAGCAGTCGGGACAGAAAAGAAAAACTGTTTTTT

V gene: TRBV29-1
D gene: TRBD1
J gene: TRBJ1-2
clone size: .
CDR3 protein: CSVEAPSDRAYGGYTF
CDR3 DNA: TGCAGCGTTGAAGCCCCCTCTGACAGGGCCTATGGCGGCTACACCTTC

V gene: TRBV6-6
D gene: .
J gene: TRBJ2-5
clone size: .
CDR3 protein: CASTDGRGGKETQYF
CDR3 DNA: TGTGCCAGCACCGATGGAAGGGGGGGAAAAGAGACCCAGTACTTC

V gene: TRBV12-5
D gene: .
J gene: TRBJ2-2
clone size: .
CDR3 protein: CASGRGQPGAGELFF
CDR3 DNA: TGTGCTAGTGGAAGGGGACAGCCGGGGGCCGGGGAGCTGTTTTTT

V gene: TRBV4-1
D gene: TRBD1
J gene: TRBJ1-2
clone size: .
CDR3 protein: CASSPDRDYGYTF
CDR3 DNA: TGCGCCAGCAGCCCGGACAGGGACTATGGCTACACCTTC

V gene: TRBV5-6
D gene: TRBD1
J gene: TRBJ1-2
clone size: .
CDR3 protein: CASGRGPGLISYGYTF
CDR3 DNA: TGTGCCAGCGGAAGGGGGCCTGGGTTAATTTCTTATGGCTACACCTTC

V gene: TRBV27
D gene: TRBD1
J gene: TRBJ1-5
clone size: .
CDR3 protein: CASSPTGGNQPQHF
CDR3 DNA: TGTGCCAGCAGCCCTACAGGGGGCAATCAGCCCCAGCATTTT

V gene: TRBV19
D gene: TRBD2
J gene: TRBJ2-7
clone size: .
CDR3 protein: CASSLLLAGVLKTGYEQYF
CDR3 DNA: TGTGCCAGTAGTCTCCTACTAGCGGGAGTGTTAAAAACTGGCTACGAGCAGTACTTC

V gene: TRBV5-6
D gene: TRBD1
J gene: TRBJ2-7
clone size: .
CDR3 protein: CASSFGQGFTYEQYF
CDR3 DNA: TGTGCCAGCAGCTTCGGACAGGGATTTACCTACGAGCAGTACTTC